A single sample is the source of the 2 T cell receptor beta chains below, sequenced in a study of cytomegalovirus exposure and HLA in healthy donors (dated 2017 in TCRdb). Preparation of the library involved the immunoSEQ multiplex PCR assay. A mixture of 60 forward primers for TCR Vbeta segments and 13 reverse primers for TCR Jbeta segments was used in the multiplex PCR. The clones in this table, taken by TCRdb from immuneACCESS, are in-frame only. Not every clone is retained; where verified, under half of the shortfall comes from an unresolved V gene, and the cause of the rest is unknown. For this sample the table gives under 200,000 clones, of which 75% to 85% were detected only once. The ten biggest clones cover 0.95% to 1% of the sample. Sample: PBMCs. The receptors originated from a girl aged 2-15 years in good health and CMV-seropositive.

The J gene is TRBJ1-4, the V gene TRBV6-9; unclear D gene. Trimming took 6 bases from V and 11 from J, leaving 7 bases between them. The CDR3 loop spans 10 amino acids. The germline V gene has CDR1 MNHGY and CDR2 SVAAGI. CDR3 in DNA: TGTGCCAGCAGCGGGTGGAAACTGTTTTTT. It encodes CASSGWKLFF.

This clone has more than one count but fewer than ten. J is TRBJ2-1 and V is TRBV28; TRBD2 matches 7 bases. The CDR3 loop spans 16 amino acids. The germline V gene encodes CDR1 MDHEN and CDR2 SYDVKM. Losses at the gene ends were 3 bases for V and 7 bases for J; bases not matched to a gene: 12. As DNA, the CDR3 is TGTGCCAGCAGTTTTCGCCTACAGGTCGGGAGGAATGAGCAGTTCTTC. The encoded protein is CASSFRLQVGRNEQFF. Full variable domain (remainder filled in from reference TRBV28 and TRBJ2-1): DVKVTQSSRYLVKRTGEKVFLECVQDMDHENMFWYRQDPGLGLRLIYFSYDVKMKEKGDIPEGYSVSREKKERFSLILESASTNQTSMYLCASSFRLQVGRNEQFFGPGTRLTVL.